This TCR beta chain comes out of a study of spatial heterogeneity in lung cancer. Study at large: Available follow-up PBMC samples, collected a median of roughly two years post-resection, were sequenced.

Individual TCR cDNA molecules each bore their own unique molecular identifier. TCRdb re-derived calls from the 5' RACE reads in MiXCR, one entry per CDR3 protein. The sample holds more than 15,000 distinct CDR3 sequences, just under 6.5% seen once. The CDR3 is 11 amino acids. Between the trimmed V and J ends, which lost 7 bases and 7 bases, there was a span of 10 bases. The V gene's germline CDR1 is MNHEY and CDR2 SVGAGI. Time point here: blood at routine non-recurrence follow-up after resection. This TCR was sampled from a male donor with early-stage non-small cell lung cancer. The sequencing here drew on PBMCs, taken at follow-up. The rearrangement joins TRBV6-5 to TRBJ2-5, with D possibly being TRBD1 (5 bases). CDR3 amino acids: CASTGAGTQYF. DNA of the CDR3: TGTGCCAGCACTGGGGCCGGGACCCAGTACTTC.